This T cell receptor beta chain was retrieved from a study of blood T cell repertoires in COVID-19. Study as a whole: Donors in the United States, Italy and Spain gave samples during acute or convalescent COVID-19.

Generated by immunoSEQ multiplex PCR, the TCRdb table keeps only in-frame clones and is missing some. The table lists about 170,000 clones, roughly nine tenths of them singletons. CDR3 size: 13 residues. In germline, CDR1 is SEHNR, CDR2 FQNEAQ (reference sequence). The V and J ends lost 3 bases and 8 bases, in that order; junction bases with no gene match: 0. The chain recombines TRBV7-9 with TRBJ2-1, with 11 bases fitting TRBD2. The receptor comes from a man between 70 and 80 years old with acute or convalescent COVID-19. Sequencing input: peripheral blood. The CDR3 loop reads CASSLGLADEQFF. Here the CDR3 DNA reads TGTGCCAGCAGCTTGGGACTAGCGGATGAGCAGTTCTTC.